The clone carrying this T cell receptor (beta chain) was observed a handful of times. Its antigen is undetermined. The data were obtained in a study of T cell responses to AZD1222 COVID-19 vaccine. Study-level information: Whether given at about 4 or about 12 weeks, second doses were pooled.

Assay used: immunoSEQ multiplex PCR; TCRdb lists only in-frame clones, some missing. In the table there are about 110,000 clones, about 86% of which are singletons. Study-wide results and limits: Increases in Spike-specific TCR breadth and depth were seen after two AZD1222 doses. Among the donors, most were white British and more were female, and clonal diversity was possibly underestimated. Without day 14 samples, only post-peak T cell repertoires were studied.

Germline loops: CDR1 MRHNA, CDR2 SNTAGT. V was clipped by 6 bases and J by 4 bases, with 12 bases between them. The CDR3 runs to 14 residues. This sequence was found in an adult in good health. The chain uses TRBV6-4 and TRBJ2-2; D perhaps matches TRBD2 (7 bases). Source: peripheral blood, taken on day 0 of AZD1222 vaccination. The CDR3 DNA follows: TGTGCCAGCAGAGGGGGGGCCGTCACCGGGGAGCTGTTTTTT. Encoded protein: CASRGGAVTGELFF.